The source of this T cell receptor (beta chain) is a study of shared clonotypes between healthy human individuals. Overall study context: Aged 18 to 49, the donors were a couple of women and a few men. Study-wide results and limits: Clonotypes shared by all four sorted-subset donors had higher generation probabilities than non-shared clonotypes. Among several donors, roughly 5.5% of naive CD4 clonotypes were found in common.

The table came from immunoSEQ multiplex PCR; TCRdb's copy has only in-frame clones and leaves some out. The sample records approximately 2.1 million clones, about 92% being singletons. Partitioning of CD4+ cells yielded a CD45RA+ naive subset and a CD45RA-negative memory subset. Trimming pared 3 bases from V and 0 bases from J, leaving 9 bases between. The germline CDR1 and CDR2 sequences are SQVTM and ANQGSEA. CDR3 size: 14 residues. Notes on this clone: Its cognate antigen is unknown.

This TCR was sampled from a man younger than 35 in good health. Some clones in this sample may be carry-over from other donors' samples. V is TRBV29-1 and J is TRBJ2-1; D ambiguous. Sequencing input: naive CD4+ T cells from PBMCs. The subset denotes: CD45RA+ positively selected. For the CDR3, the DNA is TGCAGCGTTGATACCCCCAGCTCCTACAATGAGCAGTTCTTC. Its translation: CSVDTPSSYNEQFF.